A selection of T cell receptor beta chains follows, all from one sample in a study of beta chain features in type 1 diabetes. The assay was immunoSEQ multiplex PCR, and TCRdb's table has in-frame clones only and misses some. The data show 500,000 to 700,000 clones, around a sixth seen once. Source material: naive CD4+ T cells from blood. These TCRs come from a man aged 18 to 35 in good health. Both conserved end residues are part of each CDR3. Each record gives: J gene, V gene, D gene, clone size, CDR3 protein, CDR3 DNA. A D gene is named only where the DNA matches it firmly. Not every row has a clone size; where given, it reads once, few, many or a size class.

TRBJ2-5 TRBV5-1 TRBD2 few CASNPVAGAEETQYF TGCGCCAGCAACCCAGTAGCGGGAGCAGAAGAGACCCAGTACTTC
TRBJ2-7 TRBV20-1 . . CSGVLPYEQYF TGCAGTGGTGTGCTGCCCTACGAGCAGTACTTC
TRBJ1-3 TRBV7-6 TRBD1 . CASSLRTGDRSGNTIYF TGTGCCAGCAGCCTCAGGACAGGAGACCGGTCTGGAAACACCATATATTTT
TRBJ2-4 TRBV7-3 TRBD2 . CASSLLPGGLSDGNIQYF TGTGCCAGCAGCTTACTCCCGGGAGGACTTTCAGATGGGAACATTCAGTACTTC
TRBJ2-3 TRBV5-1 . . CASSDRGTDTQYF TGCGCCAGCAGCGACAGAGGCACAGATACGCAGTATTTT
TRBJ2-7 TRBV1 . few CTSSEDSENEQYF TGCACCAGCAGCGAAGATTCCGAGAACGAGCAGTACTTC
TRBJ2-2 TRBV5-4 . few CASSLVGSGELFF TGTGCCAGCAGCTTGGTGGGCTCCGGGGAGCTGTTTTTT
TRBJ2-7 TRBV7-9 TRBD1 . CASSFFRDRGPYEQYF TGTGCCAGCAGCTTCTTCCGGGACAGGGGTCCTTACGAGCAGTACTTC
TRBJ1-2 TRBV2 . few CASKGSYANYGYTF TGTGCCAGCAAGGGAAGTTACGCTAACTATGGCTACACCTTC
TRBJ2-6 TRBV10-3 . few CAISESGSISGANVLTF TGTGCCATCAGTGAGTCGGGGTCCATCTCTGGGGCCAACGTCCTGACTTTC
TRBJ1-1 TRBV7-9 . . CASSLSGGINTEAFF TGTGCCAGCAGCTTAAGCGGGGGGATAAACACTGAAGCTTTCTTT